Shown below are 7 T cell receptor beta chains from a single sample sequenced in a study of shared clonotypes between healthy human individuals. Assay used: immunoSEQ multiplex PCR; TCRdb lists only in-frame clones, some missing. This sample carries about 2.5 million clones, 85% to 95% of them seen once, and the ten largest clones take 0.37%. The specimen sequenced was naive CD4+ T cells from PBMCs. Described subset: CD45RA+ positively selected. The source of these receptors is a man aged 18 to 35 in good health. Some clones in this sample may be carry-over from other donors' samples.

The chain joins TRBV9 to TRBJ2-2; perhaps D is TRBD1 or TRBD2 (5 bases each). From germline, CDR1 is SGDLS and CDR2 YYNGEE. Trimming shortened V by 0 bases and J by 3 bases, and 12 bases separated the two germline ends. The CDR3 has 16 amino acids. The CDR3 DNA reads as TGTGCCAGCAGCGTAGAACCCGGGGCTGACACCGGGGAGCTGTTTTTT. Its translation: CASSVEPGADTGELFF.

The rearrangement joins TRBV20-1 to TRBJ1-5; D remains unclear. Trimming took 7 bases from V and 10 from J, leaving 8 bases between them. This CDR3 has 9 amino acids. From germline, CDR1 is DFQATT and CDR2 SNEGSKA (reference sequence). The chain's CDR3 is CSEVDPQHF. CDR3 bases: TGCAGTGAGGTAGACCCCCAGCATTTT.

V and J are TRBV28 and TRBJ2-2; perhaps TRBD1 as D (5 bases). Trimming took 4 bases from V and 7 from J, leaving 10 bases between them. CDR3 length: 13 residues. The germline gives CDR1 MDHEN, CDR2 SYDVKM. The CDR3 coding sequence is TGTGCCAGCAGTTCCGACAGCCGCGGGGAGCTGTTTTTT. It specifies CASSSDSRGELFF.

This sequence joins TRBV4-2 and TRBJ2-3, with 7 bases aligning to TRBD2. CDR1 is LGHNA, CDR2 YNFKEQ, per germline. The CDR3 covers 16 residues. The V segment lost 4 bases and the J segment 1 base; nucleotides outside the gene matches: 8. CDR3 bases: TGTGCCAGCAGCCTTGGTGGGAGGGGTGGCACAGATACGCAGTATTTT. This gives the protein CASSLGGRGGTDTQYF.

The V gene is TRBV5-4, the J gene TRBJ1-4; perhaps TRBD1 as D (6 bases). V was cut by 3 bases and J by 6 bases, with 18 bases left in between. From germline, CDR1 is SGHNT and CDR2 YYREEE (reference sequence). The CDR3 is 16 amino acids. Here the CDR3 reads CASSSGPQGSDEKLFF. CDR3 DNA sequence: TGTGCCAGCAGCTCCGGGCCCCAGGGGAGTGATGAAAAACTGTTTTTT.

This chain joins TRBV14 and TRBJ2-7, with 7 bases matching TRBD1. Germline V lookup: CDR1 SGHDN, CDR2 FVKESK. This CDR3 has 13 residues. V was clipped by 3 bases and J by 7 bases; unmatched bases: 6. CDR3 sequence (DNA): TGTGCCAGCAGCCAGAACAGGGGATATGAGCAGTACTTC. This sequence encodes CASSQNRGYEQYF. Variable domain in full (rest from reference TRBV14 and TRBJ2-7): EAGVTQFPSHSVIEKGQTVTLRCDPISGHDNLYWYRRVMGKEIKFLLHFVKESKQDESGMPNNRFLAERTGGTYSTLKVQPAELEDSGVYFCASSQNRGYEQYFGPGTRLTVT.

This rearrangement joins TRBV28 to TRBJ2-3; 9 positions agree with TRBD2. The germline V gene encodes CDR1 MDHEN and CDR2 SYDVKM. With V trimmed by 8 bases and J by 7 bases, 13 bases remained unmatched. The CDR3 covers 15 residues. This CDR3 is CASYGPAGGQNTQYF. CDR3 nucleotides: TGTGCCAGCTACGGTCCAGCGGGAGGTCAAAATACGCAGTATTTT. The full variable domain, with the rest looked up from reference TRBV28 and TRBJ2-3, is DVKVTQSSRYLVKRTGEKVFLECVQDMDHENMFWYRQDPGLGLRLIYFSYDVKMKEKGDIPEGYSVSREKKERFSLILESASTNQTSMYLCASYGPAGGQNTQYFGPGTRLTVL.